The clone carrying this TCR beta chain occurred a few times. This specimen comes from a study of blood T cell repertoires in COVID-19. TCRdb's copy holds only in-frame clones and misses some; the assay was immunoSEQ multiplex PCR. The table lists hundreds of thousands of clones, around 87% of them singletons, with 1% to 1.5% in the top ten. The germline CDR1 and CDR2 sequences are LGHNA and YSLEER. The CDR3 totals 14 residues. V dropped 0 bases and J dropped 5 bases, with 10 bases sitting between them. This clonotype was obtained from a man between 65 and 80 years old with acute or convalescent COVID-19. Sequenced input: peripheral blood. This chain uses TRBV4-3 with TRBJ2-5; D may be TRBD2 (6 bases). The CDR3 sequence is CASSQEPGVETQYF. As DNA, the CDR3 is TGCGCCAGCAGCCAAGAGCCGGGGGTCGAGACCCAGTACTTC.